This TCR beta chain was identified during a study of spatial heterogeneity in lung cancer. Study information: Consistent detection of more beta-chain than alpha-chain sequences was observed.

TCRdb re-called the 5' RACE reads through MiXCR, storing one row per CDR3 protein. The sample has about 36,000 distinct CDR3 sequences; approximately 6.8% are singletons. This clonotype was counted many times. Trimming removed 8 bases from V and 7 bases from J, with 27 bases in between. The CDR3 totals 16 residues. In germline, CDR1 is SNHLY, CDR2 FYNNEI. Time point in this sample: sample taken at primary tumor resection. This TCR derives from a female donor with early-stage non-small cell lung cancer. Sequencing was performed on PBMCs, taken at surgery. This rearrangement joins TRBV2 to TRBJ2-7, with D possibly matching TRBD1 (7 bases). In nucleotides, the CDR3 is TGTGCCAGCGGACTACCCTCCAGGGGGACTGTAGGGGAGCAGTACTTC. Translated, it gives CASGLPSRGTVGEQYF. Combining the CDR3 with reference TRBV2 and TRBJ2-7 gives the whole variable domain EPEVTQTPSHQVTQMGQEVILRCVPISNHLYFYWYRQILGQKVEFLVSFYNNEISEKSEIFDDQFSVERPDGSNFTLKIRSTKLEDSAMYFCASGLPSRGTVGEQYFGPGTRLTVT.